These 20 T cell receptor beta chains share one sample of origin, sequenced in a study of glioma-infiltrating T cells after dendritic cell vaccination. Only in-frame clones appear in the TCRdb table, and some are missing; sequencing was by immunoSEQ multiplex PCR. In the table there are 100,000 or so clones, 85% to 90% of which are singletons. Specimen: blood, collected before dendritic cell vaccination. The receptors were sampled from a human donor with glioblastoma.

V and J are TRBV5-1 and TRBJ2-2, with 8 bases lining up with TRBD1. This CDR3 is 16 amino acids long. Germline CDR1 is SGHRS and CDR2 is YFSETQ. After removal of 4 bases from V and 3 bases from J, the junction contained 8 bases not matched to a gene. CDR3 amino acids: CASSMQGAAYTGELFF. CDR3 bases: TGCGCCAGCAGCATGCAGGGGGCTGCCTACACCGGGGAGCTGTTTTTT.

This chain links TRBV19 with TRBJ1-2; 9 bases agree with TRBD1. Germline-derived CDR1 and CDR2 are LNHDA and SQIVND (reference sequence). This CDR3 contains 16 residues. Germline trimming cut 8 bases from V and 3 bases from J; bases unmatched to any gene: 13. In DNA form, the CDR3 reads TGTGCCAGTGTCCGGGACAGGGACTCTCTTGACTATGGCTACACCTTC. Protein: CASVRDRDSLDYGYTF.

The rearrangement uses TRBV6-5 and TRBJ2-7; TRBD1 matches at 11 bases. CDR1 and CDR2 from the germline V gene are MNHEY and SVGAGI. The J segment lost 4 bases and the V segment lost 7 bases, leaving 9 bases of the junction unmatched. The CDR3 consists of 15 residues. The CDR3 spells CASKKQGTGGYEQYF. The CDR3 region has the DNA TGTGCCAGCAAGAAACAGGGGACAGGGGGGTACGAGCAGTACTTC.

J is TRBJ2-1 and V is TRBV9, with 11 bases that match TRBD2. This CDR3 is built from 16 residues. Germline loops: CDR1 SGDLS, CDR2 YYNGEE. After removal of 0 bases from V and 8 bases from J, the junction contained 7 bases not matched to a gene. The CDR3 bases are TGTGCCAGCAGCGTAGTCGGTAGCGGGGGGGCGCATGAGCAGTTCTTC. Translating gives CASSVVGSGGAHEQFF. Filled out from reference TRBV9 and TRBJ2-1, the complete variable domain reads DSGVTQTPKHLITATGQRVTLRCSPRSGDLSVYWYQQSLDQGLQFLIQYYNGEERAKGNILERFSAQQFPDLHSELNLSSLELGDSALYFCASSVVGSGGAHEQFFGPGTRLTVL.

The chain combines TRBV2 with TRBJ1-5; D remains ambiguous. This CDR3 has 15 residues. The ends were cut back, 4 bases at V and 5 bases at J, with 15 bases in the middle. CDR1 and CDR2 from the germline V gene are SNHLY and FYNNEI. CDR3 protein: CASSVSVEGYQPQHF. CDR3 nucleotides: TGTGCCAGCAGTGTATCGGTCGAGGGATATCAGCCCCAGCATTTT.

J is TRBJ2-5 and V is TRBV9; 7 bases agree with TRBD2. This CDR3 has 15 residues. Per the germline V gene, CDR1 is SGDLS and CDR2 is YYNGEE. Losses at the gene ends were 2 bases for V and 4 bases for J; bases not matched to a gene: 8. The CDR3 region has the DNA TGTGCCAGCAGCGTCAGCCCGCGGGAGTCAGAGACCCAGTACTTC. Translated, it gives CASSVSPRESETQYF. Based on the CDR3 plus reference TRBV9 and TRBJ2-5, the full variable domain is DSGVTQTPKHLITATGQRVTLRCSPRSGDLSVYWYQQSLDQGLQFLIQYYNGEERAKGNILERFSAQQFPDLHSELNLSSLELGDSALYFCASSVSPRESETQYFGPGTRLLVL.

The chain recombines TRBV5-1 with TRBJ1-2, with 9 bases that match TRBD1. This CDR3 has 15 amino acids. J gave up 3 bases and V 1 base, and 4 bases lay outside the gene matches. Germline assignment: CDR1 SGHRS and CDR2 YFSETQ. CDR3 DNA: TGCGCCAGCAGCTTGAGGACAGGGGAATACTATGGCTACACCTTC. It encodes CASSLRTGEYYGYTF.

The genes are TRBV10-3 and TRBJ1-1; D remains ambiguous. This CDR3 is built from 12 residues. Trimming removed 2 bases at V and 11 bases at J, with 12 bases between. Germline V lookup: CDR1 ENHRY, CDR2 SYGVKD. The CDR3 loop is CAISEAALEAFF. The CDR3 DNA follows: TGTGCCATCAGTGAGGCGGCTTTAGAGGCTTTCTTT.

The CDR3 nucleotides read TGCGCCAGCAGCCAAGGCAGGGCCCTGAATCAGCCCCAGCATTTT. This translates into CASSQGRALNQPQHF. The chain has TRBV4-1 and TRBJ1-5, with D possibly being TRBD1 (5 bases). The V and J ends lost 1 base and 4 bases respectively, with 11 bases between them. CDR3 size: 15 residues. Germline V lookup: CDR1 MGHRA, CDR2 YSYEKL.

This clone was seen more than once but under ten times. V and J are TRBV6-5 and TRBJ1-5; the D gene is possibly TRBD1 (5 bases). Trimming stripped 4 bases from V and 4 bases from J, with 14 bases between. There are 15 residues in the CDR3. CDR1 is MNHEY and CDR2 is SVGAGI in the germline V gene. DNA for the CDR3: TGTGCCAGCAGTTGGCGCAGGGACTCTAATCAGCCCCAGCATTTT. Protein: CASSWRRDSNQPQHF.

The chain uses TRBV16 and TRBJ1-5; 7 bases align to TRBD1. V lost 2 bases, J lost 0 bases, and 1 base stayed unmatched. In germline, CDR1 is KGHSY, CDR2 FQNENV. The CDR3 loop spans 15 amino acids. CDR3 loop: CASSQGTDSNQPQHF. The CDR3 DNA is TGTGCCAGCAGCCAAGGGACAGATAGCAATCAGCCCCAGCATTTT.

CDR3 DNA: TGTGCCAGCAGCGTAGGTAGCGGGAGGGCCGCGGAGACCCAGTACTTC. It codes for CASSVGSGRAAETQYF. The chain uses TRBV9 and TRBJ2-5; 11 nucleotides align to TRBD2. This CDR3 has 16 amino acids. The junction had 6 bases not matched to a gene; V was cut back by 0 bases and J by 5 bases. The germline V gene encodes CDR1 SGDLS and CDR2 YYNGEE.

This sequence joins TRBV11-1 and TRBJ2-2, with TRBD2 matching 10 bases. V lost 6 bases, J lost 0 bases, and 4 bases stayed unmatched. The CDR3 has 16 amino acids. The germline V gene encodes CDR1 SGHAT and CDR2 FQDESV (reference sequence). This CDR3 is CASSPGTSANTGELFF. CDR3 nucleotides: TGTGCCAGCAGTCCGGGGACTAGCGCGAACACCGGGGAGCTGTTTTTT.

This clone was observed once. This rearrangement joins TRBV19 to TRBJ2-7, with D perhaps TRBD1 (6 bases). Per the germline V gene, CDR1 is LNHDA and CDR2 is SQIVND (reference sequence). This CDR3 contains 14 residues. The V end lost 5 bases, the J end lost 0 bases, and 11 bases lay between the germline ends. CDR3 protein: CASSQRDTSYEQYF. In DNA, the CDR3 is TGTGCCAGTAGTCAACGGGACACCTCCTACGAGCAGTACTTC.

This chain connects TRBV9 to TRBJ1-2, with 7 positions matching TRBD1. This CDR3 spans 14 amino acids. Trimming at V came to 4 bases and at J to 5 bases, leaving 8 bases not matched to a gene. Germline CDR1 is SGDLS and CDR2 is YYNGEE. This CDR3 reads CASSPQGQRYGYTF. CDR3 DNA: TGTGCCAGCAGCCCCCAGGGACAGAGGTATGGCTACACCTTC. Drawing the rest from reference TRBV9 and TRBJ1-2, the complete variable domain is DSGVTQTPKHLITATGQRVTLRCSPRSGDLSVYWYQQSLDQGLQFLIQYYNGEERAKGNILERFSAQQFPDLHSELNLSSLELGDSALYFCASSPQGQRYGYTFGSGTRLTVV.

The V and J genes are TRBV18 and TRBJ2-7, with TRBD1 identical over 9 bases. This CDR3 comprises 15 residues. Germline values: CDR1 KGHSH, CDR2 LQKENI. V was pared by 2 bases and J by 4 bases, with 6 bases of the junction left unmatched. CDR3 bases: TGTGCCAGCTCACCAGGGACAGGGCATGCGTACGAGCAGTACTTC. Translation: CASSPGTGHAYEQYF.

This CDR3 is CASSQVLESGSPLHF. CDR3 nucleotides: TGCGCCAGCAGCCAAGTGTTGGAGAGTGGTTCACCCCTCCACTTT. V is TRBV4-3 and J is TRBJ1-6; D unresolved. Between the trimmed V and J ends, which lost 1 base and 9 bases, there was a span of 13 bases. The V gene's germline CDR1 is LGHNA and CDR2 YSLEER. CDR3 length: 15 residues.

The chain carries TRBV19 and TRBJ2-7; D not resolved. Between the trimmed V and J ends, which lost 8 bases and 0 bases, there was a span of 11 bases. This CDR3 spans 13 amino acids. The germline CDR1 and CDR2 sequences are LNHDA and SQIVND (reference sequence). CDR3 residues: CASGGPSSYEQYF. Here the CDR3 DNA reads TGTGCCAGTGGCGGTCCAAGCTCCTACGAGCAGTACTTC.

V is TRBV2 and J is TRBJ2-1; perhaps TRBD1 as D (6 bases). Germline values: CDR1 SNHLY, CDR2 FYNNEI. The ends were cut back, 10 bases at V and 0 bases at J, with 16 bases in the middle. This CDR3 comprises 15 residues. The CDR3 region is CAIARDTISYNEQFF. The CDR3, as DNA: TGTGCCATCGCCCGGGACACGATCTCCTACAATGAGCAGTTCTTC.

V is TRBV4-1 and J is TRBJ2-1, with TRBD2 matching 13 bases. In germline, CDR1 is MGHRA, CDR2 YSYEKL. V was clipped by 2 bases and J by 4 bases; unmatched bases: 2. CDR3 size: 16 residues. CDR3 nucleotide sequence: TGCGCCAGCAGCCAATTACTAGCGGGAGGGTACAATGAGCAGTTCTTC. As protein: CASSQLLAGGYNEQFF.